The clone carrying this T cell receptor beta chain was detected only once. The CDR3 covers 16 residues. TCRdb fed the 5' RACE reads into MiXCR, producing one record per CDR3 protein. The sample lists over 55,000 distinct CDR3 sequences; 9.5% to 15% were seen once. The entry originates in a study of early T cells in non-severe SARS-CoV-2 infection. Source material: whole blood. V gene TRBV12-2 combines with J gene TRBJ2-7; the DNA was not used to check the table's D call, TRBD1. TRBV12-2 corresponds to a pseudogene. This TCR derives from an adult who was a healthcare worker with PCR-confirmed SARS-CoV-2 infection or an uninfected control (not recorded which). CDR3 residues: CVSRPEDRYRPHEQYF. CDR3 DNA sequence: TGTGTAAGTCGCCCAGAAGACCGCTACCGCCCCCACGAGCAGTACTTC.